This is a list of T cell receptor beta chains from one sample in a study of blood T cell repertoires in COVID-19. Only in-frame clones appear in the TCRdb table, and some are missing; sequencing was by immunoSEQ multiplex PCR. The sample gives 62,000 or so clones, approximately 86% of which show up once; approximately 1.4% is in the top ten. Sequenced material: peripheral blood. The origin of the receptors is a woman in her fifties or sixties with acute or convalescent COVID-19. Both conserved end residues are part of each CDR3. Each record gives: clone size, J gene, V gene, D gene, CDR3 DNA, CDR3 protein. A D gene is named only where the DNA matches it firmly. Not all rows give a size; the values are once, few, many and, for expanded clones, a class.

clone size: .
J gene: TRBJ1-5
V gene: TRBV19
D gene: .
CDR3 DNA: TGTGCCAGTAGTATCTCGCAGACAAGGACAAATCAGCCCCAGCATTTT
CDR3 protein: CASSISQTRTNQPQHF

clone size: .
J gene: TRBJ1-5
V gene: TRBV28
D gene: .
CDR3 DNA: TGTGCCAGCAGGAACCCGGGTCAGCCCCAGCATTTT
CDR3 protein: CASRNPGQPQHF

clone size: .
J gene: TRBJ1-5
V gene: TRBV7-2
D gene: TRBD1
CDR3 DNA: TGTGCCAGCAGGCGACAGGGGGCTAGCAATCAGCCCCAGCATTTT
CDR3 protein: CASRRQGASNQPQHF

clone size: .
J gene: TRBJ2-2
V gene: TRBV19
D gene: .
CDR3 DNA: TGTGCCAGTAGCCAAGACAGCTCGAACACCGGGGAGCTGTTTTTT
CDR3 protein: CASSQDSSNTGELFF

clone size: .
J gene: TRBJ2-5
V gene: TRBV5-4
D gene: TRBD2
CDR3 DNA: TGTGCCAGCAGCTTGGCCTACGGGGGGGCTGGTAGAGAGACCCAGTACTTC
CDR3 protein: CASSLAYGGAGRETQYF

clone size: .
J gene: TRBJ2-5
V gene: TRBV5-8
D gene: TRBD2
CDR3 DNA: TGTGCCAGCAGCTCCGCCGGGACTAGCGGGGCTGTTAAAGGGGAGACCCAGTACTTC
CDR3 protein: CASSSAGTSGAVKGETQYF

clone size: once
J gene: TRBJ1-1
V gene: TRBV4-1
D gene: .
CDR3 DNA: TGCGCCAGCAGCCAATCCGCAGGGGACATGAACACTGAAGCTTTCTTT
CDR3 protein: CASSQSAGDMNTEAFF

clone size: .
J gene: TRBJ1-5
V gene: TRBV19
D gene: .
CDR3 DNA: TGTGCCAGTAGTGAAATCCTAGGACAAACAAGTAGTCAGCCCCAGCATTTT
CDR3 protein: CASSEILGQTSSQPQHF

clone size: .
J gene: TRBJ1-2
V gene: TRBV19
D gene: TRBD1
CDR3 DNA: TGTGCCAGTAGTAGTCCCGGGACAGGGGCTGGCTACACCTTC
CDR3 protein: CASSSPGTGAGYTF

clone size: .
J gene: TRBJ1-1
V gene: TRBV18
D gene: .
CDR3 DNA: TGTGCCAGCTCACCATACGGGACTTCAGCTCCGAACACTGAAGCTTTCTTT
CDR3 protein: CASSPYGTSAPNTEAFF

clone size: few
J gene: TRBJ2-7
V gene: TRBV18
D gene: TRBD2
CDR3 DNA: TGTGCCAGCTCACCACGGGGGGGACTTCTCTACGAGCAGTACTTC
CDR3 protein: CASSPRGGLLYEQYF

clone size: .
J gene: TRBJ2-3
V gene: TRBV21-1
D gene: .
CDR3 DNA: TGTGCCAGCACCAACGTGATAACTAGCGGGGCTAGCACAGATACGCAGTATTTT
CDR3 protein: CASTNVITSGASTDTQYF

clone size: once
J gene: TRBJ2-5
V gene: TRBV7-7
D gene: TRBD1
CDR3 DNA: TGTGCTAGCAGCCAAGAGCCCCCCGGGACAGGGGAGACCCAGTACTTC
CDR3 protein: CASSQEPPGTGETQYF

clone size: .
J gene: TRBJ1-3
V gene: TRBV4-2
D gene: .
CDR3 DNA: TGTGCCAGCAGCCAGGGGGCATTTTCTGGAAACACCATATATTTT
CDR3 protein: CASSQGAFSGNTIYF

clone size: .
J gene: TRBJ2-7
V gene: TRBV9
D gene: .
CDR3 DNA: TGTGCCAGCAGCGGCGGGACCCGGGGTTACGAGCAGTACTTC
CDR3 protein: CASSGGTRGYEQYF

clone size: .
J gene: TRBJ1-4
V gene: TRBV5-5
D gene: TRBD1
CDR3 DNA: TGTGCCAGCAGCTTGACAGGGGTGATTGAAAAACTGTTTTTT
CDR3 protein: CASSLTGVIEKLFF

clone size: .
J gene: TRBJ1-1
V gene: TRBV9
D gene: .
CDR3 DNA: TGTGCCAGCAGCGTAGCGTCCGGGACTGAAGCTTTCTTT
CDR3 protein: CASSVASGTEAFF

clone size: .
J gene: TRBJ2-5
V gene: TRBV4-1
D gene: TRBD2
CDR3 DNA: TGCGCCAGCAGCCGGATAGCGGGAGGGCCTCTACAGACCCAGTACTTC
CDR3 protein: CASSRIAGGPLQTQYF

clone size: .
J gene: TRBJ1-1
V gene: TRBV5-1
D gene: .
CDR3 DNA: TGCGCCAGCAGCTTGGCTCCGTCGAACACTGAAGCTTTCTTT
CDR3 protein: CASSLAPSNTEAFF

clone size: .
J gene: TRBJ2-7
V gene: TRBV6-5
D gene: TRBD1
CDR3 DNA: TGTGCCAGCAGCCCACCGGGACAGAATGACTACGAGCAGTACTTC
CDR3 protein: CASSPPGQNDYEQYF

clone size: .
J gene: TRBJ1-5
V gene: TRBV2
D gene: .
CDR3 DNA: TGTGCCAGCAAAAGGGGAAGCAATCAGCCCCAGCATTTT
CDR3 protein: CASKRGSNQPQHF

clone size: .
J gene: TRBJ2-1
V gene: TRBV13
D gene: TRBD2
CDR3 DNA: TGTGCCAGCAGCTTTACTAGCGGGAGATCCAATGAGCAGTTCTTC
CDR3 protein: CASSFTSGRSNEQFF

clone size: .
J gene: TRBJ1-6
V gene: TRBV30
D gene: TRBD1
CDR3 DNA: TGTGCCTGGAGTGCCCGGACAGGGGTTTTGTCCCCCCTCCACTTT
CDR3 protein: CAWSARTGVLSPLHF

clone size: .
J gene: TRBJ2-1
V gene: TRBV18
D gene: .
CDR3 DNA: TGTGCCAGCTCACCAAAACTAGCAGGGTCCAATGAGCAGTTCTTC
CDR3 protein: CASSPKLAGSNEQFF

clone size: .
J gene: TRBJ1-5
V gene: TRBV30
D gene: TRBD1
CDR3 DNA: TGTGCCTGGAGTGGACAGGGTAATCAGCCCCAGCATTTT
CDR3 protein: CAWSGQGNQPQHF

clone size: .
J gene: TRBJ1-5
V gene: TRBV28
D gene: .
CDR3 DNA: TGTGCCAGCAGACCGGGGAAGGTCAATCAGCCCCAGCATTTT
CDR3 protein: CASRPGKVNQPQHF

clone size: .
J gene: TRBJ2-3
V gene: TRBV4-2
D gene: TRBD1
CDR3 DNA: TGTGCCAGCAGCCAAGACTACAACAGGGGGACGCAGTATTTT
CDR3 protein: CASSQDYNRGTQYF

clone size: .
J gene: TRBJ1-1
V gene: TRBV6-1
D gene: .
CDR3 DNA: TGTGCCAGCAGTGACCAGGGAATAGGAACTGAAGCTTTCTTT
CDR3 protein: CASSDQGIGTEAFF

clone size: .
J gene: TRBJ1-5
V gene: TRBV6-1
D gene: .
CDR3 DNA: TGTGCCAGCAGTGAAACAGGGATGAGGAATCAGCCCCAGCATTTT
CDR3 protein: CASSETGMRNQPQHF

clone size: once
J gene: TRBJ1-5
V gene: TRBV24-1
D gene: .
CDR3 DNA: TGTGCCACCAGTGCCACAGGACGGGGCAATCAGCCCCAGCATTTT
CDR3 protein: CATSATGRGNQPQHF

clone size: .
J gene: TRBJ2-6
V gene: TRBV5-1
D gene: .
CDR3 DNA: TGCGCCAGCAGCTTGGCGGTGAGCTCTGGGGCCAACGTCCTGACTTTC
CDR3 protein: CASSLAVSSGANVLTF

clone size: .
J gene: TRBJ1-5
V gene: TRBV19
D gene: TRBD1
CDR3 DNA: TGTGCCAGTAGTACCGACCGGGACAGGGGCGTTCAGCCCCAGCATTTT
CDR3 protein: CASSTDRDRGVQPQHF

clone size: .
J gene: TRBJ2-3
V gene: TRBV9
D gene: TRBD2
CDR3 DNA: TGTGCCAGCAGCCCGGAGGGACTAGCTACAGATACGCAGTATTTT
CDR3 protein: CASSPEGLATDTQYF

clone size: .
J gene: TRBJ1-1
V gene: TRBV5-5
D gene: .
CDR3 DNA: TGTGCCAGCAGCTTGGACAGGGCGAACACTGAAGCTTTCTTT
CDR3 protein: CASSLDRANTEAFF

clone size: .
J gene: TRBJ1-2
V gene: TRBV28
D gene: TRBD1
CDR3 DNA: TGTGCCAGCAGTTCGGGCCCGGGACAGAACTATGGCTACACCTTC
CDR3 protein: CASSSGPGQNYGYTF

clone size: .
J gene: TRBJ2-1
V gene: TRBV11-2
D gene: .
CDR3 DNA: TGTGCCAGCAGCTTAGATGGTGAACGCAGGGTCTACAATGAGCAGTTCTTC
CDR3 protein: CASSLDGERRVYNEQFF

clone size: .
J gene: TRBJ1-6
V gene: TRBV27
D gene: .
CDR3 DNA: TGTGCCAGCAGTTTATATCCCCCCCGACAGGCTCCCTCTACCCTCCACTTT
CDR3 protein: CASSLYPPRQAPSTLHF

clone size: .
J gene: TRBJ2-7
V gene: TRBV2
D gene: TRBD2
CDR3 DNA: TGTGCCAGCAGCCGGACTAGCGGGAACGAGCAGTACTTC
CDR3 protein: CASSRTSGNEQYF

clone size: few
J gene: TRBJ1-1
V gene: TRBV19
D gene: TRBD1
CDR3 DNA: TGTGCCAGTAGGCCCGGGACAGGGGCTCTGAACACTGAAGCTTTCTTT
CDR3 protein: CASRPGTGALNTEAFF

clone size: .
J gene: TRBJ1-2
V gene: TRBV28
D gene: TRBD1
CDR3 DNA: TGTGCCAGCGCGGACAGGGGGCAACATGGCTACACCTTC
CDR3 protein: CASADRGQHGYTF

clone size: .
J gene: TRBJ1-4
V gene: TRBV10-3
D gene: .
CDR3 DNA: TGTGCCATCAGTGAAGGGGCAGCGTATAAACTGTTTTTT
CDR3 protein: CAISEGAAYKLFF

clone size: .
J gene: TRBJ1-3
V gene: TRBV6-2/TRBV6-3
D gene: .
CDR3 DNA: TGTGCCAGCAGTTATGTAAAAGGTGGACAACTGAGCTTCGGAAACACCATATATTTT
CDR3 protein: CASSYVKGGQLSFGNTIYF

clone size: .
J gene: TRBJ2-2
V gene: TRBV7-2
D gene: TRBD1
CDR3 DNA: TGTGCCAGCAGCTTTCCCGGGACAGGGGGCCGCACCGGGGAGCTGTTTTTT
CDR3 protein: CASSFPGTGGRTGELFF

clone size: .
J gene: TRBJ1-4
V gene: TRBV30
D gene: TRBD1
CDR3 DNA: TGTGCCCGGTCCGGACAGGGGGGGGTTTCCAGAGAAAAACTGTTTTTT
CDR3 protein: CARSGQGGVSREKLFF

clone size: .
J gene: TRBJ2-7
V gene: TRBV19
D gene: .
CDR3 DNA: TGTGCCAGTAGTATCTCTCAGGGCTCCTACGAGCAGTACTTC
CDR3 protein: CASSISQGSYEQYF

clone size: .
J gene: TRBJ1-2
V gene: TRBV12-3/TRBV12-4
D gene: .
CDR3 DNA: TGTGCCAGCAGTAGGGGAGGGAATCTTGGCTACACCTTC
CDR3 protein: CASSRGGNLGYTF

clone size: .
J gene: TRBJ2-7
V gene: TRBV30
D gene: TRBD1
CDR3 DNA: TGTGCCTGGAGTCCTCCCGGGACAGGGAAGGCCGAGCAGTACTTC
CDR3 protein: CAWSPPGTGKAEQYF

clone size: .
J gene: TRBJ1-2
V gene: TRBV6-5
D gene: .
CDR3 DNA: TGTGCCAGCAGTCCCATGCGGAGACAGGACTATGGCTACACCTTC
CDR3 protein: CASSPMRRQDYGYTF

clone size: .
J gene: TRBJ2-1
V gene: TRBV24-1
D gene: TRBD2
CDR3 DNA: TGTGCCACCAGTGGGGAGGGACTAGCGGGGTCCAATGAGCAGTTCTTC
CDR3 protein: CATSGEGLAGSNEQFF

clone size: few
J gene: TRBJ2-1
V gene: TRBV14
D gene: TRBD2
CDR3 DNA: TGTGCCAGCAGCCCTAGCGGCTCCTACAATGAGCAGTTCTTC
CDR3 protein: CASSPSGSYNEQFF

clone size: few
J gene: TRBJ1-2
V gene: TRBV7-8
D gene: .
CDR3 DNA: TGTGCCAGCAGCCCGAACTTGTTTAACTATGGCTACACCTTC
CDR3 protein: CASSPNLFNYGYTF

clone size: .
J gene: TRBJ2-1
V gene: TRBV6-1
D gene: .
CDR3 DNA: TGTGCCAGCAGTGAGTCGGAGAGAAAGCAGTTCTTC
CDR3 protein: CASSESERKQFF

clone size: .
J gene: TRBJ1-1
V gene: TRBV3-1/TRBV3-2
D gene: .
CDR3 DNA: TGTGCCAGCAGCCAAGGTGCAGGTGAAGCTTTCTTT
CDR3 protein: CASSQGAGEAFF

clone size: .
J gene: TRBJ1-2
V gene: TRBV2
D gene: .
CDR3 DNA: TGTGCCAGCAGTAATACTGTCAACTATGGCTACACCTTC
CDR3 protein: CASSNTVNYGYTF

clone size: .
J gene: TRBJ2-5
V gene: TRBV5-1
D gene: TRBD1
CDR3 DNA: TGCGCCAGCAGCGGAGGACAGGGAACGGGAACCCAGTACTTC
CDR3 protein: CASSGGQGTGTQYF

clone size: .
J gene: TRBJ1-3
V gene: TRBV18
D gene: .
CDR3 DNA: TGTGCCAGCTCGGCCGGACTGGTCTCTGGAAACACCATATATTTT
CDR3 protein: CASSAGLVSGNTIYF

clone size: few
J gene: TRBJ2-7
V gene: TRBV12-3/TRBV12-4
D gene: .
CDR3 DNA: TGTGCCAGCAGGAGAGGATTCCACTACGAGCAGTACTTC
CDR3 protein: CASRRGFHYEQYF

clone size: .
J gene: TRBJ1-2
V gene: TRBV13
D gene: .
CDR3 DNA: TGTGCCAGCAGCCCACGACAGGCTCTTCGCTATGGCTACACCTTC
CDR3 protein: CASSPRQALRYGYTF

clone size: .
J gene: TRBJ2-2
V gene: TRBV9
D gene: TRBD2
CDR3 DNA: TGTGCCAGCAGTACACCGGGACTAGGGAACACCGGGGAGCTGTTTTTT
CDR3 protein: CASSTPGLGNTGELFF